The T cell receptor (beta chain) described here comes from a study of blood T cell repertoires in COVID-19. This clone was seen many times. CDR1 MNHEY and CDR2 SVGAGI come from the germline V gene. The length of the CDR3 is 13 residues. Trimming stripped 7 bases from V and 3 bases from J, with 12 bases between. In the authors' workflow: Amplification from reference gene primers served as the basis for estimated nucleated cell counts. Repertoires were generated with immunoSEQ multiplex PCR, while TCRdb's copy carries only in-frame clones and drops some. D and trimming were read from the DNA, whereas the V and J calls and clone size are those reported in that table. Found here are 100,000 to 150,000 clones, about four fifths of them singletons; the top ten hold about a sixth. Enrolment of Seattle patients took place during active infection, and they were followed longitudinally.

The rearrangement joins TRBV6-5 to TRBJ1-1; D unresolved. What was sequenced was peripheral blood. The source of this sequence is a man between 25 and 39 years old with COVID-19, enrolled during active disease. CDR3 bases: TGTGCCAGCACCCAGACATCCCACACTGAAGCTTTCTTT. This codes for CASTQTSHTEAFF.